This paragraph covers one T cell receptor beta chain sequence. Its antigen is currently unknown. The data belong to a study of CD8 T cells in Susac syndrome. In the multiple sclerosis control group, patients were treatment-naive and had stable or active relapsing-remitting disease. Through negative isolation, CD4+ and CD8+ T cells were obtained, while TEMRA cells were enriched using FACS. RNA amounts of roughly 0.5 to 1 ug underwent reverse transcription with random hexamers. Amplification of TCR beta CDR3 was carried out by immunoSEQ multiplex PCR, which covered 54 Vbeta and 13 Jbeta segments. TCRdb re-derived calls from the immunoSEQ multiplex PCR reads in MiXCR, one entry per CDR3 protein. The sample yields about 290,000 distinct CDR3 sequences, almost 85% seen once. Study-level findings and limits: The study's TCR sequencing and HLA analysis covered a relatively small number of individuals, and the study acknowledged this.

Sequenced material: CD8+ T cells from PBMCs. The sequence derives from a human donor with multiple sclerosis.

The CDR3 nucleotides read TGTGCCAGCAGCAATCCTAACACCGGGGAGCTGTTTTTT. Amino acid sequence: CASSNPNTGELFF. J is TRBJ2-2 and V is TRBV6-2 or TRBV6-3; D remains unclear. The CDR3 contains 13 residues. CDR1 is MNHEY, CDR2 SVGEGT, per germline. Trimming pared 6 bases from V and 2 bases from J, leaving 7 bases between.